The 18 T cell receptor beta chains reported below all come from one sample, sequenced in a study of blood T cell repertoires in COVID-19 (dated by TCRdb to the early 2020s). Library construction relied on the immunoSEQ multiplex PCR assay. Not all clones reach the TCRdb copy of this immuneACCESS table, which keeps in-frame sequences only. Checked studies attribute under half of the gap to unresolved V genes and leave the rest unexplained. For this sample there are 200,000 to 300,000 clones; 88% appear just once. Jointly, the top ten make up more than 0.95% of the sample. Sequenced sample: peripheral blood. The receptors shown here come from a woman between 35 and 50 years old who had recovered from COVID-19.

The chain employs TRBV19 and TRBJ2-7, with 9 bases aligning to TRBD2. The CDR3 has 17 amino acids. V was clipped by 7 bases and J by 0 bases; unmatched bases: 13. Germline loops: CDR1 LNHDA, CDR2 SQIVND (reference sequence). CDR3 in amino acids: CASTSPGASGASYEQYF. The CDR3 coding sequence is TGTGCCAGTACCTCCCCCGGGGCTAGCGGGGCCTCCTACGAGCAGTACTTC.

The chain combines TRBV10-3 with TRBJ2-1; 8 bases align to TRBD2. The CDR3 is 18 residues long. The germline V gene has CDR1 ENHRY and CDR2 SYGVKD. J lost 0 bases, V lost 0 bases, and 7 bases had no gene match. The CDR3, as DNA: TGTGCCATCAGTGAGTCGGAGACTAGCGACAGCTCCTACAATGAGCAGTTCTTC. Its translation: CAISESETSDSSYNEQFF.

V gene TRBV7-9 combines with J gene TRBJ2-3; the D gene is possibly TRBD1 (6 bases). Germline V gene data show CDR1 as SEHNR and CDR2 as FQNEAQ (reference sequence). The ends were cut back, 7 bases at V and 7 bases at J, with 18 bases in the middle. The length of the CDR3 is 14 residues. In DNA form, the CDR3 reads TGTGCCAGCAACCCGGGACACCCCTCCTATACGCAGTATTTT. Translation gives CASNPGHPSYTQYF. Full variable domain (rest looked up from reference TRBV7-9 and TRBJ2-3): DTGVSQNPRHKITKRGQNVTFRCDPISEHNRLYWYRQTLGQGPEFLTYFQNEAQLEKSRLLSDRFSAERPKGSFSTLEIQRTEQGDSAMYLCASNPGHPSYTQYFGPGTRLTVL.

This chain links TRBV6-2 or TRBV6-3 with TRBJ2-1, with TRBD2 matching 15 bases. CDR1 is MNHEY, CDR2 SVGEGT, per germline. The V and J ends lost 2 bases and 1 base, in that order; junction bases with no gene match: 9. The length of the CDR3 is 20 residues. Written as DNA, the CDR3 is TGTGCCAGCAGTTACCCAACCGGGACTAGCGGGAGGTGGTCCTACAATGAGCAGTTCTTC. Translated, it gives CASSYPTGTSGRWSYNEQFF.

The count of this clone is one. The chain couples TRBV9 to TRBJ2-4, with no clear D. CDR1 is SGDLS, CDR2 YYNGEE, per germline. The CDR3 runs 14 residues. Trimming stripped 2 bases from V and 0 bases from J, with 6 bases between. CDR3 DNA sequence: TGTGCCAGCAGCGTCTCCCTAGCCAAAAACATTCAGTACTTC. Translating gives CASSVSLAKNIQYF.

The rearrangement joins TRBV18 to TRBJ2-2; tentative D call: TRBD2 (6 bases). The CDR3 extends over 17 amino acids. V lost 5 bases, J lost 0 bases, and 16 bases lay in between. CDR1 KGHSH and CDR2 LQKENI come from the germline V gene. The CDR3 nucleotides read TGTGCCAGCTCATTTGGATTACTAGCCGCGAACACCGGGGAGCTGTTTTTT. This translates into CASSFGLLAANTGELFF.

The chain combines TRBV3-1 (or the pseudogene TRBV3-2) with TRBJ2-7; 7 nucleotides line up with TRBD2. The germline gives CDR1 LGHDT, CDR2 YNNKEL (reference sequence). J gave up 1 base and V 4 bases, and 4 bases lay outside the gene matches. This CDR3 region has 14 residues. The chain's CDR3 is CASSRGLDSYEQYF. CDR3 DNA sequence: TGTGCCAGCAGCCGAGGACTAGATTCCTACGAGCAGTACTTC.

This chain's CDR3 is CAARTSGEYNEQFF. The CDR3 DNA reads TGTGCCGCAAGAACCAGCGGGGAATACAATGAGCAGTTCTTC. V and J are TRBV27 and TRBJ2-1, with 7 bases matching TRBD2. The CDR3 is 14 residues long. J lost 4 bases, V lost 11 bases, and 11 bases had no gene match. Germline CDR1 is MNHEY and CDR2 is SMNVEV (reference sequence).

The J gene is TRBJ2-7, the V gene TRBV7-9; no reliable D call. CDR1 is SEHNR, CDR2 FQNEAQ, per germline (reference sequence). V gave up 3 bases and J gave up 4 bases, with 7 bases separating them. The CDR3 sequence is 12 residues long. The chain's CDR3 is CASSFEWYEQYF. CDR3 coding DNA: TGTGCCAGCAGCTTTGAGTGGTACGAGCAGTACTTC.

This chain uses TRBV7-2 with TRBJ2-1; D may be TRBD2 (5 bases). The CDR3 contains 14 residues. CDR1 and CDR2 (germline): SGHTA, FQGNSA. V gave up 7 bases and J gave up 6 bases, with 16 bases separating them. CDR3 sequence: CASTPALAGNEQFF. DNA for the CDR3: TGTGCCAGCACCCCCGCGTTGGCGGGCAATGAGCAGTTCTTC.

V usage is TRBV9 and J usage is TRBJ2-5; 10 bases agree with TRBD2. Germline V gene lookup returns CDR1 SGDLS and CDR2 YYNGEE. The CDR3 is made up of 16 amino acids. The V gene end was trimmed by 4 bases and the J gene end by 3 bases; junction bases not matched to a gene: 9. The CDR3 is CASSPQAGGGEETQYF. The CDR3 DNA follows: TGTGCCAGCAGCCCCCAAGCGGGGGGGGGAGAAGAGACCCAGTACTTC.

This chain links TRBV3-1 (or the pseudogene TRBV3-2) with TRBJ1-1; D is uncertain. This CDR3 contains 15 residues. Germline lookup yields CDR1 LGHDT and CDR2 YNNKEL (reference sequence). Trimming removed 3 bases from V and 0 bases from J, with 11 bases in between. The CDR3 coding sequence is TGTGCCAGCAGCCAGCACACCACCATGAACACTGAAGCTTTCTTT. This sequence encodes CASSQHTTMNTEAFF.

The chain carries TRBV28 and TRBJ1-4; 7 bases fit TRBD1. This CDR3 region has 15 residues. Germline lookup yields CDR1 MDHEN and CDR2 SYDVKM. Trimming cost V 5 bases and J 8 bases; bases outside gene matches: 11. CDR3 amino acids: CASSPRDSRWEKLFF. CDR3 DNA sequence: TGTGCCAGCAGTCCCCGGGACAGCAGGTGGGAAAAACTGTTTTTT.

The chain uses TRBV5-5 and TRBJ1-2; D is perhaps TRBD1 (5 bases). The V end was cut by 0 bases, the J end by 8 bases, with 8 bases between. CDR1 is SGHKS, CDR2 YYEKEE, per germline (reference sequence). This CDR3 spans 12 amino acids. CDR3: CASSLAGRGYTF. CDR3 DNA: TGTGCCAGCAGCTTGGCAGGGCGGGGCTACACCTTC.

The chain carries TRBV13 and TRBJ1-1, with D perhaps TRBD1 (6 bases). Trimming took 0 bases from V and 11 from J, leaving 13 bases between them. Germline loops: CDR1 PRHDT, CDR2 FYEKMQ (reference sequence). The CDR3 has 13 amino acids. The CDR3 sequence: CASSLGAGGPAFF. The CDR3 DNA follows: TGTGCCAGCAGCTTAGGGGCGGGGGGCCCTGCTTTCTTT.

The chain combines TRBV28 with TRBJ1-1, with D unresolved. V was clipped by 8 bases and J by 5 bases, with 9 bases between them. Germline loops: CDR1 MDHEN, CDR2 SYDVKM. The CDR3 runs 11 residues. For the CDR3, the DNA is TGTGCCAGCCTAAGGGAGACTGAAGCTTTCTTT. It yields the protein CASLRETEAFF.

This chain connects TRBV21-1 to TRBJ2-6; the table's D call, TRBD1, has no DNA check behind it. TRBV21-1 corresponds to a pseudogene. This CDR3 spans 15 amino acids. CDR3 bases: TGTGCCAGCAGTAGGGGCCGCTCTGGGGCCAACGTCCTGACTTTC. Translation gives CASSRGRSGANVLTF.

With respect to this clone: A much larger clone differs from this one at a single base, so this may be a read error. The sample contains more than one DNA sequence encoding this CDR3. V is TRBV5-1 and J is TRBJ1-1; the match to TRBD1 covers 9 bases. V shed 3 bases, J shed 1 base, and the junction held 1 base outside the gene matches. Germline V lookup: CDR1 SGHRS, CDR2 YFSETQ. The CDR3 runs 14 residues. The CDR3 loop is CASSSGQGNTEAFF. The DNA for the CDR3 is TGCGCCAGCAGCTCGGGACAGGGGAACACTGAAGCTTTCTTT.